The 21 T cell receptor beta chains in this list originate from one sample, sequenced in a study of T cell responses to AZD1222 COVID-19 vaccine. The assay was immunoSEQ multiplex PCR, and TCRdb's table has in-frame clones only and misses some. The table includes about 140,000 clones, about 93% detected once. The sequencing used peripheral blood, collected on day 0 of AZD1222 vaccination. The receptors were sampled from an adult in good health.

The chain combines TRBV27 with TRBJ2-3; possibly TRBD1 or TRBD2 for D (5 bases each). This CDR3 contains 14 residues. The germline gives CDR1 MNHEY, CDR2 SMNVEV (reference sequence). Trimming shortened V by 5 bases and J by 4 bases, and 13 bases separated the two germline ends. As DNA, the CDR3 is TGTGCCAGCAGTGTCGGGGCTTCAGCAGATACGCAGTATTTT. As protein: CASSVGASADTQYF.

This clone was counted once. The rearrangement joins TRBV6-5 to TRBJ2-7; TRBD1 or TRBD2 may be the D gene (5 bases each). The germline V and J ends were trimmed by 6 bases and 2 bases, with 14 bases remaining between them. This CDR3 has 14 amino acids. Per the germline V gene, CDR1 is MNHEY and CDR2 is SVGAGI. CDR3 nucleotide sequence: TGTGCCAGCAGGGACTCACAGGTGGCCTACGAGCAGTACTTC. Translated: CASRDSQVAYEQYF.

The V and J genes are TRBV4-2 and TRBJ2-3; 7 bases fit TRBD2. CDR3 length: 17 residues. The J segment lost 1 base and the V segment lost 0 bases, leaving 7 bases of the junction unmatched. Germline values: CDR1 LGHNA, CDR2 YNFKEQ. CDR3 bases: TGTGCCAGCAGCCAAGAAGATCCCCGGGAGGGCACAGATACGCAGTATTTT. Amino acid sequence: CASSQEDPREGTDTQYF.

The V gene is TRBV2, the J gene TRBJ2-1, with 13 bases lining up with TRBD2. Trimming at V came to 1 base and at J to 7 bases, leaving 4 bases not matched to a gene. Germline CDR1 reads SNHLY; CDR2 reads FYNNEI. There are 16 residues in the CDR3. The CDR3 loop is CASSEGGLAGKNEQFF. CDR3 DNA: TGTGCCAGCAGTGAAGGGGGACTAGCGGGAAAAAATGAGCAGTTCTTC.

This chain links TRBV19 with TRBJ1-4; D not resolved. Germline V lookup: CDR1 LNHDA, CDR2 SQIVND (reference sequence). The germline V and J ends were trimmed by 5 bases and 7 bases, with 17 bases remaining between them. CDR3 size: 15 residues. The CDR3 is CASSRRPREGEKLFF. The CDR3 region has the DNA TGTGCCAGTAGTCGCCGACCCCGGGAGGGTGAAAAACTGTTTTTT.

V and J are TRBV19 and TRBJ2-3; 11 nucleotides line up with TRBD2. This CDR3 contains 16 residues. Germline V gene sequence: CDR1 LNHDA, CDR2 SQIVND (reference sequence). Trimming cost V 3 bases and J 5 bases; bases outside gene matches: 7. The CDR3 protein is CASSIGTSGAGDTQYF. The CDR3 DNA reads TGTGCCAGTAGTATTGGGACTAGCGGAGCGGGAGATACGCAGTATTTT. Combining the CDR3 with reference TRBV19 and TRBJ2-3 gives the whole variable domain DGGITQSPKYLFRKEGQNVTLSCEQNLNHDAMYWYRQDPGQGLRLIYYSQIVNDFQKGDIAEGYSVSREKKESFPLTVTSAQKNPTAFYLCASSIGTSGAGDTQYFGPGTRLTVL.

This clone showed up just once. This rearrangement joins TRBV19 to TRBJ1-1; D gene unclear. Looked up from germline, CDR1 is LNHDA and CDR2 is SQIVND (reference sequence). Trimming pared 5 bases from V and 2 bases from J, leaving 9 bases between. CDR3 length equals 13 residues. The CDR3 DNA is TGTGCCAGTAGTCTGGTGGGAAACACTGAAGCTTTCTTT. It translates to CASSLVGNTEAFF.

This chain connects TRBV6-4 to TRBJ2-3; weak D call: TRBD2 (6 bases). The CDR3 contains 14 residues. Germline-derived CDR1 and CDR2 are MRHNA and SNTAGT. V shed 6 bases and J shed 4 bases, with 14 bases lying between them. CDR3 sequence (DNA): TGTGCCAGCAGCCCGGGGGTAACAGCAGATACGCAGTATTTT. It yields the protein CASSPGVTADTQYF.

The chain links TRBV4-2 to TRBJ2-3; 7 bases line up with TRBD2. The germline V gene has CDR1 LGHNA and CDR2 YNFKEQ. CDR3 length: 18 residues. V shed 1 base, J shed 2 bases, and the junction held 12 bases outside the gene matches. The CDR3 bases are TGTGCCAGCAGCCAAGGGGGGAGCGGGACTGGTTACACAGATACGCAGTATTTT. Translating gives CASSQGGSGTGYTDTQYF.

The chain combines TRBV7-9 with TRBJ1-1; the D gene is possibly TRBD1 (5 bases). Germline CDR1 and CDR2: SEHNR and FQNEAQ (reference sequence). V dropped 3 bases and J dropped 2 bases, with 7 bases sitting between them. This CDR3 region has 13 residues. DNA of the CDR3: TGTGCCAGCAGCTTTGACAGTAACACTGAAGCTTTCTTT. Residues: CASSFDSNTEAFF.

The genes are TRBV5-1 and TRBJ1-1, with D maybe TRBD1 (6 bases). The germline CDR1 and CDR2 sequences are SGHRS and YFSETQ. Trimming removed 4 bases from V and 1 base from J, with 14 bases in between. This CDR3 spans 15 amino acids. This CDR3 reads CASSPGEGWNTEAFF. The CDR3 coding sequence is TGCGCCAGCAGCCCAGGGGAGGGATGGAACACTGAAGCTTTCTTT.

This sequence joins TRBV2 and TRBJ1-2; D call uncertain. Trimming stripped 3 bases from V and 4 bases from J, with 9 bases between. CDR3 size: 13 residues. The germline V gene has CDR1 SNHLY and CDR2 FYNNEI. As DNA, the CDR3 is TGTGCCAGCAGTGAGAATGGCAGCTATGGCTACACCTTC. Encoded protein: CASSENGSYGYTF.

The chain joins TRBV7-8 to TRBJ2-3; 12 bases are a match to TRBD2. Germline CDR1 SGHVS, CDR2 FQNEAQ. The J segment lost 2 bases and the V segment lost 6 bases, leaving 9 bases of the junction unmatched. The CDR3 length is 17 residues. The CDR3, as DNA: TGTGCCAGCAGATTGACTAGCGGGAGTGGGGCCACAGATACGCAGTATTTT. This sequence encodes CASRLTSGSGATDTQYF.

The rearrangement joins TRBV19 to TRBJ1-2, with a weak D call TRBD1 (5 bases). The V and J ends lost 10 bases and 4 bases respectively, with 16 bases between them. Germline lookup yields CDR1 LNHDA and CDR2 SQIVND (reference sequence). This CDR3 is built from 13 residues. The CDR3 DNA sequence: TGTGCCACAACTTTAGACAGCCGCTATGGCTACACCTTC. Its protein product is CATTLDSRYGYTF.

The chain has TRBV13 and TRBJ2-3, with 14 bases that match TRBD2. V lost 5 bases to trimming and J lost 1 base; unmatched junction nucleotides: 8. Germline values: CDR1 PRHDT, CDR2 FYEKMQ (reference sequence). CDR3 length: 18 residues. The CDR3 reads CASSQLGLAGERTDTQYF. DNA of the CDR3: TGTGCCAGCAGCCAATTGGGACTAGCGGGAGAGCGCACAGATACGCAGTATTTT.

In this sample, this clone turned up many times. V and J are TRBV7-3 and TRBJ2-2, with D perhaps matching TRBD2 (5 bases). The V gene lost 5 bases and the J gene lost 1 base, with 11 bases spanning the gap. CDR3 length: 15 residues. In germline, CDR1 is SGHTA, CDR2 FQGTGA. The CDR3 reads CASSPGSLNTGELFF. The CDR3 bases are TGTGCCAGCAGCCCGGGATCTTTGAACACCGGGGAGCTGTTTTTT.

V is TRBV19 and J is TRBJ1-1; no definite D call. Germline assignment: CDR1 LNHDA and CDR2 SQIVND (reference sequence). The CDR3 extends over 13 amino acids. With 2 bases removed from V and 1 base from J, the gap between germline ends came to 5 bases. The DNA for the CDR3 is TGTGCCAGTAGTATACGACGGAACACTGAAGCTTTCTTT. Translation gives CASSIRRNTEAFF.

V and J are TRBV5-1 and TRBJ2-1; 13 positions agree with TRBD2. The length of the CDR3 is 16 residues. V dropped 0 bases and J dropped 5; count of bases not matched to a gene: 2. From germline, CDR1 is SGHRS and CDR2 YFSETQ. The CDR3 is CASSLGGLAGNNEQFF. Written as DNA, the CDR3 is TGCGCCAGCAGCTTGGGGGGACTAGCGGGAAACAATGAGCAGTTCTTC.

The CDR3 DNA reads as TGTGCCAGCAGCTTAGATATGGCCAGCGGAGTCGACAATGAGCAGTTCTTC. Translation: CASSLDMASGVDNEQFF. V and J are TRBV11-2 and TRBJ2-1, with a possible D match to TRBD2 (5 bases). This CDR3 is built from 17 residues. CDR1 is SGHAT, CDR2 FQNNGV, per germline. Trimming cost V 0 bases and J 5 bases, with 17 bases left between them.

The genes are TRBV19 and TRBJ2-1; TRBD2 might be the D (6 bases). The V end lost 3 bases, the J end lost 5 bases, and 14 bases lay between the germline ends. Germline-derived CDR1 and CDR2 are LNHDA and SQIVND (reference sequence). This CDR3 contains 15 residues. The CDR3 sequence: CASSIVLGGNNEQFF. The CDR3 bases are TGTGCCAGTAGTATCGTGTTAGGAGGGAACAATGAGCAGTTCTTC. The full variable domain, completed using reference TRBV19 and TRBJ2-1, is DGGITQSPKYLFRKEGQNVTLSCEQNLNHDAMYWYRQDPGQGLRLIYYSQIVNDFQKGDIAEGYSVSREKKESFPLTVTSAQKNPTAFYLCASSIVLGGNNEQFFGPGTRLTVL.

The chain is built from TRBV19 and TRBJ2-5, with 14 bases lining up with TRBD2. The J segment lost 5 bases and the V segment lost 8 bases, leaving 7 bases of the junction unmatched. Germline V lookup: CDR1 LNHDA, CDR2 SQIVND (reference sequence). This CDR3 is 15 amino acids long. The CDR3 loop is CASGETSGRDETQYF. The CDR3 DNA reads TGTGCCAGTGGGGAGACTAGCGGGAGGGATGAGACCCAGTACTTC.